This TCR beta chain was documented in a study of shared clonotypes between healthy human individuals. Study-level background: Three plates each covered CD4 naive and memory; CD8 naive two, CD8 memory one. General study results and limits: The diversity represented, both genetic and in exposure history, was limited by few donors.

This clone occurred once. The antigen is unknown. Each subset's genomic DNA was shared equally among a number of immunoSEQ plates. Libraries were prepared by immunoSEQ multiplex PCR; TCRdb keeps only in-frame clonotypes and omits some of them. The data contain just over 2,000,000 clones, 90% to 95% of them seen just once; the ten biggest clones take up under 0.15%. In germline, CDR1 is LNHNV, CDR2 YYDKDF (reference sequence). V lost 2 bases and J lost 0, with 7 bases in between. The CDR3 loop spans 14 amino acids. Memory CD4+ cells were the fraction left after CD45RA+ naive selection. The TCR was taken from a man between 18 and 35 years old in good health. The chain employs TRBV15 and TRBJ2-5; D unresolved. The sample comprised naive CD4+ T cells sorted from blood. Subset specified: CD45RA+ positively selected. The DNA for the CDR3 is TGTGCCACCAGCAGACCAGGTTACCAAGAGACCCAGTACTTC. Its protein is CATSRPGYQETQYF.